Listed below are T cell receptor beta chains from one sample, sequenced in a study of cytomegalovirus exposure and HLA in healthy donors. Only in-frame clones appear in the TCRdb table, and some are missing; sequencing was by immunoSEQ multiplex PCR. Its table lists around 140,000 clones. The specimen was PBMCs. All receptors come from a male donor in good health and CMV-seronegative. The CDR3 runs from the conserved cysteine through the conserved F or W. A D gene is named only where the DNA matches it firmly.

d_gene	j_gene	v_gene	CDR3aa	CDR3nt
NA	TRBJ1-2	TRBV14	CASSQGPGADYGYTF	TGTGCCAGCAGCCAAGGTCCTGGGGCCGACTATGGCTACACCTTC
TRBD1	TRBJ1-1	TRBV6-5	CASSTDRPNTEAFF	TGTGCCAGCAGTACGGACAGGCCTAACACTGAAGCTTTCTTT
TRBD1	TRBJ2-7	TRBV15	CATRDRGDEQYF	TGTGCCACCAGGGACAGGGGGGACGAGCAGTACTTC
NA	TRBJ1-1	TRBV5-6	CASKPGFGTEAFF	TGTGCCAGCAAACCTGGCTTTGGCACTGAAGCTTTCTTT
TRBD2	TRBJ2-3	TRBV28	CASSSPRGGNTDTQYF	TGTGCCAGCAGTTCTCCTCGGGGGGGAAACACAGATACGCAGTATTTT
TRBD2	TRBJ2-2	TRBV13	CASSPSGGRTGELFF	TGTGCCAGCAGCCCATCGGGAGGGCGCACCGGGGAGCTGTTTTTT
NA	TRBJ1-5	TRBV19	CASSIVGLGSNQPQHF	TGTGCCAGTAGTATAGTGGGACTAGGGAGCAATCAGCCCCAGCATTTT
NA	TRBJ1-1	TRBV10-3	CAISEGAKIEAFF	TGTGCCATCAGTGAGGGAGCGAAAATTGAAGCTTTCTTT
TRBD1	TRBJ1-3	TRBV11-2	CASSLGDRAISGNTIYF	TGTGCCAGCAGCTTAGGAGACAGGGCGATCTCTGGAAACACCATATATTTT
NA	TRBJ2-1	TRBV7-9	CASKPQGGEQFF	TGTGCCAGTAAACCTCAGGGGGGAGAGCAGTTCTTC
TRBD1	TRBJ2-2	TRBV7-9	CASSYIMDRKAGELFF	TGTGCCAGCAGCTATATTATGGACAGGAAGGCCGGGGAGCTGTTTTTT
NA	TRBJ1-1	TRBV6-1	CASSEGTGVNTEAFF	TGTGCCAGCAGTGAGGGGACGGGGGTGAACACTGAAGCTTTCTTT
NA	TRBJ2-7	TRBV4-2	CASSQVAVTSYEQYF	TGTGCCAGCAGCCAAGTTGCGGTAACCTCCTACGAGCAGTACTTC
TRBD1	TRBJ1-6	TRBV28	CASSLIRQGRYSSYNSPLHF	TGTGCCAGCAGTTTAATCAGACAGGGGAGGTATAGCTCCTATAATTCACCCCTCCACTTT
TRBD1	TRBJ1-5	TRBV19	CASAGTGHQPQHF	TGTGCCAGCGCCGGGACAGGCCATCAGCCCCAGCATTTT
TRBD1	TRBJ1-1	TRBV28	CASSFPQGANTEAFF	TGTGCCAGCAGTTTTCCCCAGGGGGCGAACACTGAAGCTTTCTTT
NA	TRBJ1-1	TRBV5-1	CASSLGRGGTEAFF	TGCGCCAGCAGCTTGGGCAGGGGAGGGACTGAAGCTTTCTTT
TRBD1	TRBJ2-1	TRBV29-1	CSVEFWGTGGGEQFF	TGCAGCGTTGAATTTTGGGGGACAGGGGGCGGTGAGCAGTTCTTC
TRBD2	TRBJ2-7	TRBV9	CASSVEAGGMYEQYF	TGTGCCAGCAGCGTTGAGGCGGGAGGGATGTACGAGCAGTACTTC
TRBD1	TRBJ2-7	TRBV7-6	CASSLAGPGQVNYEQYF	TGTGCCAGCAGCTTAGCGGGCCCGGGACAGGTGAACTACGAGCAGTACTTC
TRBD2	TRBJ2-1	TRBV5-1	CASSPGTRAYNEQFF	TGCGCCAGCAGCCCCGGGACTAGAGCGTACAATGAGCAGTTCTTC
NA	TRBJ1-6	TRBV6-1	CASSDNRNSPLHF	TGTGCCAGCAGTGACAACAGGAATTCACCCCTCCACTTT
TRBD1	TRBJ1-6	TRBV18	CASSGQGNSPLHF	TGTGCCAGTTCTGGACAGGGGAATTCACCCCTCCACTTT
NA	TRBJ2-7	TRBV30	CAWIVRDEQYF	TGTGCCTGGATAGTTAGAGACGAGCAGTACTTC
TRBD1	TRBJ2-5	TRBV19	CASSPYAGTGNGETQYF	TGTGCCAGTAGTCCCTACGCCGGGACAGGGAACGGAGAGACCCAGTACTTC
TRBD2	TRBJ2-2	TRBV6-1	CASGEREGRGELFF	TGTGCCAGCGGCGAGCGGGAGGGCCGCGGGGAGCTGTTTTTT
TRBD1	TRBJ2-7	TRBV5-6	CASRQGGYEQYF	TGTGCCAGCAGACAGGGGGGCTACGAGCAGTACTTC
NA	TRBJ2-2	TRBV6-6	CASSQGGAGELFF	TGTGCCAGCAGCCAAGGGGGGGCCGGGGAGCTGTTTTTT
NA	TRBJ2-1	TRBV9	CASSVAVTVRMDEQFF	TGTGCCAGCAGCGTAGCGGTAACGGTTCGAATGGATGAGCAGTTCTTC
TRBD1	TRBJ2-3	TRBV5-1	CASSSQGSTDTQYF	TGCGCCAGCAGCTCACAGGGGAGCACAGATACGCAGTATTTT
NA	TRBJ1-5	TRBV30	CAWSVGLNGNQPQHF	TGTGCCTGGAGTGTGGGGCTTAATGGCAATCAGCCCCAGCATTTT
NA	TRBJ1-1	TRBV6-5	CASSRPGGTEAFF	TGTGCCAGCAGCCGTCCGGGGGGCACTGAAGCTTTCTTT